The sequence of this T cell receptor beta chain was determined in a study of cytomegalovirus exposure and HLA in healthy donors. Trimming removed 4 bases from V and 7 bases from J; junction bases left unmatched: 7. The CDR3 has 15 amino acids. The germline CDR1 and CDR2 sequences are SNHLY and FYNNEI. Worth noting for this clone: Antigen: not known.

Healthy bone marrow donors supplied every sample. This PCR relied on a set of 60 Vbeta primers and 13 Jbeta primers. Libraries were prepared by immunoSEQ multiplex PCR; TCRdb keeps only in-frame clonotypes and omits some of them. This table holds under 120,000 clones, 70% to 80% found once. The study's findings and limits: Investigators reported 150 to 200 TCR beta chains as tied to cytomegalovirus. Rare TCR sequences dominated, though some public TCRs recurred in many donors.

What was sequenced was PBMCs. The sequence derives from a female donor in good health and CMV-seropositive. The chain recombines TRBV2 with TRBJ2-2; TRBD2 aligns across 9 bases. CDR3 in DNA: TGTGCCAGCAGTGGTAGCGGGAGTTACCGCGGGGAGCTGTTTTTT. Amino acids: CASSGSGSYRGELFF.